This T cell receptor (beta chain) appears in the sequencing data of a study of blood T cells in healthy people across ages. A second roughly 6 to 12 cycle PCR used barcoded and J-beta primers. Via MiXCR, TCRdb re-called the 5' RACE reads, giving one row per CDR3 protein. The table includes hundreds of thousands of distinct CDR3 sequences, 20% to 30% detected once. The CDR3 runs 13 residues. These data also formed part of another study, on T cells of mothers and their children. That source notes: A few healthy Caucasian mothers and their six children were the donors.

The receptor comes from a boy younger than 18 in good health. The sample was blood. V usage is TRBV12-3 or TRBV12-4 and J usage is TRBJ2-5, with 8 bases identical to TRBD2. The J call may be wrong; the DNA end is better matched by TRBJ2-1. The CDR3 nucleotides are TGTGCCAGCAGTTCGAGCGGGAGCAATGAGCAGTTCTTC. Translating it yields CASSSSGSNEQFF.